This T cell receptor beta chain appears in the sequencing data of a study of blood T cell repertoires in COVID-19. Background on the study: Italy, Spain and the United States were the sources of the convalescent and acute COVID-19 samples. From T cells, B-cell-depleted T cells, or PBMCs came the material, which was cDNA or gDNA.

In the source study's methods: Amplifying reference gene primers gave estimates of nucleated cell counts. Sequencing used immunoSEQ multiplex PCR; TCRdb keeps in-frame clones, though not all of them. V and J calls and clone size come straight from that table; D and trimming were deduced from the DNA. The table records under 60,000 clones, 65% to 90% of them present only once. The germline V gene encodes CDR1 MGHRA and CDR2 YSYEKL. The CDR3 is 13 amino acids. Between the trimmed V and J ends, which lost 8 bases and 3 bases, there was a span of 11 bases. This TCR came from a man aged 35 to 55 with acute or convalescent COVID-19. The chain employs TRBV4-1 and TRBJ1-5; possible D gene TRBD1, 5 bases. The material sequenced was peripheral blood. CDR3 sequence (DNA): TGCGCCAGCGCGGGGCGGTTCAATCAGCCCCAGCATTTT. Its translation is CASAGRFNQPQHF.